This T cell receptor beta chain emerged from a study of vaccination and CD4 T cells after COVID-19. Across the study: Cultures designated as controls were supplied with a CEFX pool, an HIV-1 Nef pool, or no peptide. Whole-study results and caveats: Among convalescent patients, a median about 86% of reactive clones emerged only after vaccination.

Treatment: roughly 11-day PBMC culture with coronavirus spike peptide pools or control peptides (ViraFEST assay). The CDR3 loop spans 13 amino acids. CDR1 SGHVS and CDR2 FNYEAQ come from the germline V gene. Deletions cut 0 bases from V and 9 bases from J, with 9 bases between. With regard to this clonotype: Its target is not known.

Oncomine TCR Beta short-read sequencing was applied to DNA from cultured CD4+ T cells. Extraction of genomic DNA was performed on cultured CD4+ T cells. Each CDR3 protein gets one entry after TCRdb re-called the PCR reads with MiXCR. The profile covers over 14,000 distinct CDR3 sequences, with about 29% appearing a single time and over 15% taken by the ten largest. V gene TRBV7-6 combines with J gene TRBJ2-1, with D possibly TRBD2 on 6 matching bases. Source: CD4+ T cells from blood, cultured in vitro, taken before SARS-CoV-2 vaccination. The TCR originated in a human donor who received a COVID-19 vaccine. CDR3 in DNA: TGTGCCAGCAGCTTAGCGCGGGGTCGTGAGCAGTTCTTC. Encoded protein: CASSLARGREQFF.